This T cell receptor beta chain comes out of a study of blood T cell repertoires in COVID-19. The germline V gene has CDR1 MDHEN and CDR2 SYDVKM. Deletions cut 3 bases from V and 5 bases from J, with 11 bases between. The CDR3 is 15 residues long. Study processing details: How many nucleated cells were present was estimated from reference gene primer amplification. Using immunoSEQ multiplex PCR, the repertoire was profiled, and TCRdb retains in-frame clones only, with some absent. V and J calls and clone size follow that table, whereas D and trimming were derived from the DNA. In the table there are about 260,000 clones, 75% to 90% of which are singletons.

The TCR comes from a middle-aged woman with acute or convalescent COVID-19. The sequencing input was peripheral blood. This rearrangement joins TRBV28 to TRBJ1-6; D is perhaps TRBD1 (6 bases). CDR3 sequence (DNA): TGTGCCAGCAGTTTGACAGGAATTAATAATTCACCCCTCCACTTT. It yields the protein CASSLTGINNSPLHF.